This T cell receptor beta chain comes out of a study of T-cell memory formation after mild COVID-19. Study-level results: Mostly located in CM and EM were contracting CD4+ clones, with contracting CD8+ clones located in EMRA. Some clones that responded turned up in pre-infection memory, which suggests that cross-reactive memory joined in. Contracting clones from day 15 to 85 showed balanced CD4/CD8; later expanders favored CD4+.

TCRdb re-called the 5' RACE reads through MiXCR, storing one row per CDR3 protein. The table shows tens of thousands of distinct CDR3 sequences, with 7.3% occurring only once. This clonotype was seen repeatedly, ten times or more. The antigen is unknown. Germline CDR1 is SGHDT and CDR2 is YYEEEE. This CDR3 is 15 amino acids long. The ends lost 7 bases at V and 0 bases at J; junction bases unmatched: 9. The material sequenced was PBMCs or a T cell subset sorted from them (not recorded which). The chain links TRBV5-6 to TRBJ2-5; 7 bases are a match to TRBD2. The TCR was taken from a man between 18 and 35 years old who had mild COVID-19 (a few samples of this study predate the infection). Cell type and time point are not known. The CDR3 loop reads CASARGGGYQETQYF. The DNA of the CDR3 is TGTGCCAGCGCCCGCGGCGGGGGTTACCAAGAGACCCAGTACTTC.